One and the same sample provided the 4 T cell receptor beta chains below, sequenced in a study of T-cell memory formation after mild COVID-19. TCRdb re-called the 5' RACE reads with MiXCR, one entry per CDR3 protein. Here the sample spans roughly 240,000 distinct CDR3 sequences, 15% to 20% being singletons. The sample taken for sequencing was PBMCs or a T cell subset sorted from them (not recorded which). The source of these receptors is a man aged 18 to 30 who had mild COVID-19 (a few samples of this study predate the infection). Cell type and time point are not known.

This clonotype was seen only a few times. The rearrangement uses TRBV5-4 and TRBJ2-3; D ambiguous. Germline V lookup: CDR1 SGHNT, CDR2 YYREEE (reference sequence). Trimming cost V 4 bases and J 2 bases, with 8 bases left between them. The CDR3 is made up of 13 amino acids. The CDR3 DNA reads as TGTGCCAGCAGCATGGACGTCACAGATACGCAGTATTTT. Its protein product is CASSMDVTDTQYF.

Here the CDR3 reads CSARDPSRGADTEAFF. The CDR3 bases are TGCAGTGCTAGAGACCCCTCCCGGGGGGCAGACACTGAAGCTTTCTTT. The J gene is TRBJ1-1, the V gene TRBV20-1; D is possibly TRBD1 (6 bases). The V end was cut by 0 bases, the J end by 3 bases, with 17 bases between. CDR1 and CDR2 (germline): DFQATT, SNEGSKA (reference sequence). This CDR3 spans 16 amino acids.

This clonotype was seen at least ten times. The J gene is TRBJ2-4, the V gene TRBV6-2 or TRBV6-3; TRBD2 matches 13 bases. Germline V lookup: CDR1 MNHEY, CDR2 SVGEGT. CDR3 length: 15 amino acids. J was trimmed by 8 bases and V by 5 bases; bases with no gene match: 6. CDR3 DNA: TGTGCCAGCAGTGGGACTAGCGGGGAAGGGGACATTCAGTACTTC. Translation gives CASSGTSGEGDIQYF.

This clonotype was observed many times. The chain is built from TRBV12-3 or TRBV12-4 and TRBJ2-1; D tentatively fits TRBD1 or TRBD2 (5 bases each). V dropped 5 bases and J dropped 9 bases, with 17 bases sitting between them. The CDR3 runs to 14 residues. CDR3 bases: TGTGCCAGCAGTCGCCCCCCCCCCGGGGCTGAGCAGTTCTTC. Translation: CASSRPPPGAEQFF.